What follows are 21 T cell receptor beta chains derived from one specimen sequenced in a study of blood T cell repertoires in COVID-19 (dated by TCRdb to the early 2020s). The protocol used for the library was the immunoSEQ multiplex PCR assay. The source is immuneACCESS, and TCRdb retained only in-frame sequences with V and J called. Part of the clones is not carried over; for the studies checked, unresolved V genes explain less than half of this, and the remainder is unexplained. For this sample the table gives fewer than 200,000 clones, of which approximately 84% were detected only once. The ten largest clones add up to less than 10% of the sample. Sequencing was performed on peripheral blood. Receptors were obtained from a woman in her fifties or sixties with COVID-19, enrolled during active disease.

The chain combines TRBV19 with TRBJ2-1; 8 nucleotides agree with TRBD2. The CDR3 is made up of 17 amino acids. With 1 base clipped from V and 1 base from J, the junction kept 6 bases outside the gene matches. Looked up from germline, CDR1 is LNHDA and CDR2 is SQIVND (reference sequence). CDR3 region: CASSIARLAGSYNEQFF. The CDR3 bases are TGTGCCAGTAGTATAGCACGGCTAGCGGGTTCCTACAATGAGCAGTTCTTC.

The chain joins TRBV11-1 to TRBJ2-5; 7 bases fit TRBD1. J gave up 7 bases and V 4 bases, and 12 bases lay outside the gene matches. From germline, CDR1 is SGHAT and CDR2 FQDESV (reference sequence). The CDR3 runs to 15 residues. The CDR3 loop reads CASSSNTGQLRTQYF. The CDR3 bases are TGTGCCAGCAGCTCTAATACGGGACAGCTCCGGACCCAGTACTTC.

Written as DNA, the CDR3 is TGTGCCAGCAGTGATTATAGCAATCAGCCCCAGCATTTT. Amino acid sequence: CASSDYSNQPQHF. The rearrangement uses TRBV2 and TRBJ1-5, with D uncertain. The germline V gene has CDR1 SNHLY and CDR2 FYNNEI. The CDR3 length is 13 residues. Deletions cut 3 bases from V and 0 bases from J, with 3 bases between.

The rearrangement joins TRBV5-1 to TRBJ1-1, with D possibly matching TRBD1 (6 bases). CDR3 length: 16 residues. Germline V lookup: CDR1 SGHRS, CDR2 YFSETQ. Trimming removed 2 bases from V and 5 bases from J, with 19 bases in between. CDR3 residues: CASSFNPPGAGTEAFF. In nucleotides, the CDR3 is TGCGCCAGCAGCTTTAATCCTCCAGGGGCTGGAACTGAAGCTTTCTTT.

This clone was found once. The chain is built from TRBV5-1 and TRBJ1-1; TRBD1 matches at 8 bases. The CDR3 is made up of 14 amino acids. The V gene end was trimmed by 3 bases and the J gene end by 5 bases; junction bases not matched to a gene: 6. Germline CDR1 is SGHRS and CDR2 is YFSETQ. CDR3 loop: CASSSGDRRTEAFF. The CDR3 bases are TGCGCCAGCAGCTCGGGGGACAGGAGGACTGAAGCTTTCTTT.

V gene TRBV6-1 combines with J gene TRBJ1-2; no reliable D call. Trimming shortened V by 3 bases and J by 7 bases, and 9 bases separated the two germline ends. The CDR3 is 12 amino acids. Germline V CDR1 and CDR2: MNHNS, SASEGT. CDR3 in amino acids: CASSDGAVGYTF. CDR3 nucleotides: TGTGCCAGCAGTGATGGTGCAGTTGGCTACACCTTC.

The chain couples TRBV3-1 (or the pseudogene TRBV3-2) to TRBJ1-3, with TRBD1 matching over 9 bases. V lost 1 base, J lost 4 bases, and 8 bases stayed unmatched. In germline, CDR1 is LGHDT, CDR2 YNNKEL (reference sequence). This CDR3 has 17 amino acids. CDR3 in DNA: TGTGCCAGCAGCCAAGTTACAACAGGGGGCCGCGGAAACACCATATATTTT. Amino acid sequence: CASSQVTTGGRGNTIYF.

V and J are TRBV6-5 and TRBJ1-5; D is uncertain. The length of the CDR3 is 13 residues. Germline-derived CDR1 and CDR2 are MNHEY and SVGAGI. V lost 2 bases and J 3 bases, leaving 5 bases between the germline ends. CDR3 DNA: TGTGCCAGCAGTTACCAAGCCAATCAGCCCCAGCATTTT. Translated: CASSYQANQPQHF.

CDR3 bases: TGTGCCAGCAGCCAAGACTCAGTCGGACTTTACTATGGCTACACCTTC. It is translated as CASSQDSVGLYYGYTF. The chain has TRBV4-2 and TRBJ1-2; D unresolved. The germline V and J ends were trimmed by 0 bases and 3 bases, with 14 bases remaining between them. Germline lookup yields CDR1 LGHNA and CDR2 YNFKEQ. The CDR3 spans 16 residues.

CDR3 amino acids: CASSPGQPIPPLHF. In DNA, the CDR3 is TGCGCCAGCAGCCCGGGACAGCCAATTCCACCCCTCCACTTT. The chain carries TRBV5-1 and TRBJ1-6; TRBD1 matches at 7 bases. Germline assignment: CDR1 SGHRS and CDR2 YFSETQ. The CDR3 loop spans 14 amino acids. V was pared by 4 bases and J by 11 bases, with 9 bases of the junction left unmatched.

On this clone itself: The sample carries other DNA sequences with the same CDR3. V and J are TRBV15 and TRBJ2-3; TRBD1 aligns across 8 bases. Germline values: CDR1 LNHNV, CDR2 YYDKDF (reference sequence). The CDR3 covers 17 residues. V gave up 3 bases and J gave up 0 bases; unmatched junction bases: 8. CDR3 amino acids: CATSSRTGRFSTDTQYF. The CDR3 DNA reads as TGTGCCACCAGCAGTCGGACAGGGCGCTTTAGCACAGATACGCAGTATTTT.

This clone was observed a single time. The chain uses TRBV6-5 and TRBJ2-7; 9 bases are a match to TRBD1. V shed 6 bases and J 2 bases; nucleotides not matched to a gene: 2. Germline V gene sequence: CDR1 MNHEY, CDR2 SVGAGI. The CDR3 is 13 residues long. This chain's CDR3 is CASSWTGAYEQYF. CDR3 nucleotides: TGTGCCAGCAGCTGGACAGGGGCCTACGAGCAGTACTTC.

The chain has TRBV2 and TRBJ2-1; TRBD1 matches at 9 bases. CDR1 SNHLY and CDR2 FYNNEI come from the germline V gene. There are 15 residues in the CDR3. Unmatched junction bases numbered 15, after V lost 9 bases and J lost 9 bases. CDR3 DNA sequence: TGTGCCAGTTCAAACCGGGACAGGGTATTCGGTGAGCAGTTCTTC. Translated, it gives CASSNRDRVFGEQFF.

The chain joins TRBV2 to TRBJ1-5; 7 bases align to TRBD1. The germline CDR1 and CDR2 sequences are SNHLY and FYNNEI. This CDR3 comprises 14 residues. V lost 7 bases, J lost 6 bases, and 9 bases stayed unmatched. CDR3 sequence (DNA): TGTGCCAGCAATGGGGGGACAGAACGTCAGCCCCAGCATTTT. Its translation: CASNGGTERQPQHF.

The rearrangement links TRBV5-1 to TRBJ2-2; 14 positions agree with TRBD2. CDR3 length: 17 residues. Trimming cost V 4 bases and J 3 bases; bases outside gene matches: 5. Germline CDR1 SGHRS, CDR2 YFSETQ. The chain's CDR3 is CASSPKGLAGDTGELFF. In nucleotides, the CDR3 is TGCGCCAGCAGCCCAAAGGGACTAGCGGGAGACACCGGGGAGCTGTTTTTT. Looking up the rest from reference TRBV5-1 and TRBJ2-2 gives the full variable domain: KAGVTQTPRYLIKTRGQQVTLSCSPISGHRSVSWYQQTPGQGLQFLFEYFSETQRNKGNFPGRFSGRQFSNSRSEMNVSTLELGDSALYLCASSPKGLAGDTGELFFGEGSRLTVL.

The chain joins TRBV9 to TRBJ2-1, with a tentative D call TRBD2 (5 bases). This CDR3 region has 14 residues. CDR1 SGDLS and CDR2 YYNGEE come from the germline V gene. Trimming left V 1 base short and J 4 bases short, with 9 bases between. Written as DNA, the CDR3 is TGTGCCAGCAGCGTAAATAGCGCATACAATGAGCAGTTCTTC. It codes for CASSVNSAYNEQFF.

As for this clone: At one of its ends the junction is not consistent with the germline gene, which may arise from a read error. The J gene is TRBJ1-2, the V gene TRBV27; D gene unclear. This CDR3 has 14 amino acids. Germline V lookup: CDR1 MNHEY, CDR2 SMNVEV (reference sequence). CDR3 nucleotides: TGTGCCAGCAGTTCCCGGTTTGCGGGGAATGGTTACACCTTC. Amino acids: CASSSRFAGNGYTF.

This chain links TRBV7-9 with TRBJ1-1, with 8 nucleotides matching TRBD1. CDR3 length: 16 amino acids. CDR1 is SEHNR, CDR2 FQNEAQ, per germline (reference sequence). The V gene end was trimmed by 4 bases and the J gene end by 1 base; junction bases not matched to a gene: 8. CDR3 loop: CASSSGQGATNTEAFF. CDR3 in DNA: TGTGCCAGCAGCTCCGGACAGGGTGCTACGAACACTGAAGCTTTCTTT.

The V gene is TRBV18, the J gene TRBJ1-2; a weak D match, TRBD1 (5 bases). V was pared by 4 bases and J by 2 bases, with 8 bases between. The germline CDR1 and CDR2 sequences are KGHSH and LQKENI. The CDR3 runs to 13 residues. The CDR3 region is CASSRRQNYGYTF. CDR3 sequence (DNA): TGTGCCAGCTCACGGCGACAGAACTATGGCTACACCTTC.

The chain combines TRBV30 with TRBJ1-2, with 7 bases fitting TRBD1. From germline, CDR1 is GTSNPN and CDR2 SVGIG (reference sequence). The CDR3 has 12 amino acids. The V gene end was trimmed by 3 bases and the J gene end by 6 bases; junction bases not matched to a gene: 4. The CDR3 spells CAWRPDRNGYTF. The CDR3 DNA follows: TGTGCCTGGAGGCCGGACAGGAATGGCTACACCTTC.

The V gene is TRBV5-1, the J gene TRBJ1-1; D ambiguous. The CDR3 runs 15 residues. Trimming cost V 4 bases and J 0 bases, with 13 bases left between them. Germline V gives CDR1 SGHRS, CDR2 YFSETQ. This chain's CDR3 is CASSRIGGLNTEAFF. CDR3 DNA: TGCGCCAGCAGCCGCATAGGAGGGTTGAACACTGAAGCTTTCTTT.